This T cell receptor beta chain originates from a study of T cells in localized non-small cell lung cancer. The study's findings and limits: Tumor trailed uninvolved adjacent lung in T cell clonality, which peaked there. Longer overall survival was seen with higher T cell density measured in blood. Owing to sequencing of a solitary tumor region, heterogeneity cannot be discounted. Within adjacent lung there appeared a median approximately 60 of the top 100 tumor clones.

Profiled with immunoSEQ multiplex PCR; TCRdb holds only in-frame clones, not every one. Among tens of thousands of clones listed, more than 85% were seen once. The V end was cut by 6 bases, the J end by 4 bases, with 7 bases between. There are 11 residues in the CDR3. Germline-derived CDR1 and CDR2 are MDHEN and SYDVKM. In the case of this clone: Antigen unknown.

This clonotype was sampled from a male donor older than 55 with stage I squamous cell lung carcinoma. The sample in question was peripheral blood, obtained before any cancer treatment. V and J are TRBV28 and TRBJ2-7; D possibly corresponds to TRBD2 (5 bases). CDR3 nucleotides: TGTGCCAGCAGAGGAGGTTACGAGCAGTACTTC. Translating gives CASRGGYEQYF.